This is a list of T cell receptor beta chains from one sample in a study of response to subunit inactivated influenza vaccine. TCRdb independently ran MiXCR on the RT-PCR reads; one entry per CDR3 protein. The data hold approximately 680,000 distinct CDR3 sequences, with approximately 14% observed a single time. The source was PBMCs from blood, collected approximately 12 days after vaccination. The receptors originated from a man aged 50-59 years who received an inactivated influenza vaccine. Both conserved end residues are part of each CDR3. The D gene is left open where the match is weak. Expanded clones are given a class, and other clones once, few, many or no size at all.

CDR3nt: TGCAGTGCTACAGGGTTTGCAGGAAACACCATATATTTT
CDR3aa: CSATGFAGNTIYF
j_gene: TRBJ1-3
abundance: NA
d_gene: NA
v_gene: TRBV20-1

CDR3nt: TGCAGCGGAACCGGGACTAGCGGGGGGAATGAGCAGTTCTTC
CDR3aa: CSGTGTSGGNEQFF
j_gene: TRBJ2-1
abundance: NA
d_gene: TRBD2
v_gene: TRBV29-1

CDR3nt: TGTGCCAGCAGCCAAGTTCCAGAAGGGGAGCAGTACTTC
CDR3aa: CASSQVPEGEQYF
j_gene: TRBJ2-7
abundance: few
d_gene: NA
v_gene: TRBV3-1

CDR3nt: TGCGCCAGCACCCTAGCGGGGGGCGGCAATGAGCAGTTCTTC
CDR3aa: CASTLAGGGNEQFF
j_gene: TRBJ2-1
abundance: few
d_gene: TRBD2
v_gene: TRBV10-2

CDR3nt: TGTGCCAGCGGAATAGCCGGGACCCACTTTTCCAGCGGGACATACAATGAGCAGTTCTTC
CDR3aa: CASGIAGTHFSSGTYNEQFF
j_gene: TRBJ2-1
abundance: few
d_gene: NA
v_gene: TRBV9

CDR3nt: TGTGCCAGCAGCCAAGGGAACTCGCGAAGCACAGATACGCAGTATTTT
CDR3aa: CASSQGNSRSTDTQYF
j_gene: TRBJ2-3
abundance: NA
d_gene: NA
v_gene: TRBV4-2

CDR3nt: TGTGCCAGCAGTTACTTGTATAACTATGGCTACACCTTC
CDR3aa: CASSYLYNYGYTF
j_gene: TRBJ1-2
abundance: few
d_gene: NA
v_gene: TRBV6-5

CDR3nt: TGTGCCAGCAGTTTCCTGGGTAGCAATCAGCCCCAGCATTTT
CDR3aa: CASSFLGSNQPQHF
j_gene: TRBJ1-5
abundance: few
d_gene: NA
v_gene: TRBV12-3/TRBV12-4

CDR3nt: TGTGCCAGCAGCTTAGATGCGACAGGGGGCCGAAACGAGCAGTACTTC
CDR3aa: CASSLDATGGRNEQYF
j_gene: TRBJ2-7
abundance: NA
d_gene: TRBD1
v_gene: TRBV7-6

CDR3nt: TGCGCCAGCAGCTTGATGGCCTCTAGGATCGAGCAGTACTTC
CDR3aa: CASSLMASRIEQYF
j_gene: TRBJ2-7
abundance: few
d_gene: NA
v_gene: TRBV5-1

CDR3nt: TGCGCCAGCAGCCAAGTCTGGCTTGGGCTCTACGAGCAGTACTTC
CDR3aa: CASSQVWLGLYEQYF
j_gene: TRBJ2-7
abundance: NA
d_gene: NA
v_gene: TRBV4-3

CDR3nt: TGTGCCAGCAGCCCTTGGACTGGTTCCTTGGAGCAGTTCTTC
CDR3aa: CASSPWTGSLEQFF
j_gene: TRBJ2-1
abundance: few
d_gene: NA
v_gene: TRBV11-2

CDR3nt: TGCAGTGCTAGAGATAAGGGGGGCCTGGCTGAAGCTTTCTTT
CDR3aa: CSARDKGGLAEAFF
j_gene: TRBJ1-1
abundance: once
d_gene: NA
v_gene: TRBV20-1

CDR3nt: TGTGCCAGCAGTTTTAGGCGGGCCGGGGAGCTGTTTTTT
CDR3aa: CASSFRRAGELFF
j_gene: TRBJ2-2
abundance: many
d_gene: NA
v_gene: TRBV12-3/TRBV12-4

CDR3nt: TGCAGTGCTAGATCTGCTTCGAGCGGGAGGGCTAATGAGCAGTTCTTC
CDR3aa: CSARSASSGRANEQFF
j_gene: TRBJ2-1
abundance: few
d_gene: TRBD2
v_gene: TRBV20-1

CDR3nt: TGCAGTGCTAGCGAGGACACTGCCTACCAAGAGACCCAGTACTTC
CDR3aa: CSASEDTAYQETQYF
j_gene: TRBJ2-5
abundance: NA
d_gene: NA
v_gene: TRBV20-1

CDR3nt: TGCAGCGGGGGGGCGGTCTACGATGAGCAGTTCTTC
CDR3aa: CSGGAVYDEQFF
j_gene: TRBJ2-1
abundance: NA
d_gene: NA
v_gene: TRBV29-1

CDR3nt: TGTGCCACCAGTGATTCTCTGAGGCCCCCTGGGGCCAACGTCCTGACTTTC
CDR3aa: CATSDSLRPPGANVLTF
j_gene: TRBJ2-6
abundance: NA
d_gene: NA
v_gene: TRBV24-1

CDR3nt: TGTGCCAGCAGCTCCTTATTACTAGCGGGGGGGCTTGAGCAGTTCTTC
CDR3aa: CASSSLLLAGGLEQFF
j_gene: TRBJ2-1
abundance: few
d_gene: TRBD2
v_gene: TRBV11-2

CDR3nt: TGCGCCAGCAGCTCGGGACTAGCGGCCAGCTCCTACAATGAGCAGTTCTTC
CDR3aa: CASSSGLAASSYNEQFF
j_gene: TRBJ2-1
abundance: NA
d_gene: TRBD2
v_gene: TRBV5-1

CDR3nt: TGTGCCAGCAGCTTGGAAGGACGAATCTACAATGAGCAGTTCTTC
CDR3aa: CASSLEGRIYNEQFF
j_gene: TRBJ2-1
abundance: NA
d_gene: NA
v_gene: TRBV5-6

CDR3nt: TGTGCCACCAGTGAACAGGGGGGAGGTCAGCCCCAGCATTTT
CDR3aa: CATSEQGGGQPQHF
j_gene: TRBJ1-5
abundance: few
d_gene: TRBD1
v_gene: TRBV24-1

CDR3nt: TGTGCCATCAGCGTGGGAATTCCCGGGGAGCTGTTTTTT
CDR3aa: CAISVGIPGELFF
j_gene: TRBJ2-2
abundance: few
d_gene: NA
v_gene: TRBV10-3

CDR3nt: TGTGCCAGCAGTCCCCAGGACGGTCAAGAGACCCAGTACTTC
CDR3aa: CASSPQDGQETQYF
j_gene: TRBJ2-5
abundance: NA
d_gene: NA
v_gene: TRBV6-1

CDR3nt: TGTGCCAGCAGCCTCACGCCCGCCCAAGAGACCCAGTACTTC
CDR3aa: CASSLTPAQETQYF
j_gene: TRBJ2-5
abundance: NA
d_gene: NA
v_gene: TRBV5-6

CDR3nt: TGTGCCAGCAGCCTCAGGGCCCAACAGCCCCAGCATTTT
CDR3aa: CASSLRAQQPQHF
j_gene: TRBJ1-5
abundance: NA
d_gene: NA
v_gene: TRBV7-2